This T cell receptor (beta chain) was found in a study of T-cell memory formation after mild COVID-19. Study in general: The two donors had largely donor-specific TCR clusters.

Germline values: CDR1 LGHDT, CDR2 YNNKEL (reference sequence). The V and J ends lost 1 base and 6 bases respectively, with 4 bases between them. This CDR3 is built from 12 residues. Findings and limits, study-wide: Clones that shrank (day 15 to 85) were balanced CD4/CD8, whereas later expanders leaned CD4+. Some clones that responded were present in memory (sampled pre-infection), which suggests cross-reactive memory joined.

Concerning this clonotype: Its antigen remains unknown.

A 5'RACE reaction primed in the constant segment made cDNA libraries of TCR alpha and TCR beta, and these carried sample barcodes and UMIs. TCRdb fed the 5' RACE reads into MiXCR, producing one record per CDR3 protein. This sample has approximately 270,000 distinct CDR3 sequences, with 15% to 20% found just once. The sequence came from a man aged 18 to 30 who had mild COVID-19 (a few samples of this study predate the infection). Cell type and time point are not known. The chain employs TRBV3-1 and TRBJ1-5; D not resolved. Sequencing input: PBMCs or a T cell subset sorted from them (not recorded which). CDR3 nucleotides: TGTGCCAGCAGCCAAGCAGGTCAGCCCCAGCATTTT. Amino acids: CASSQAGQPQHF.